The 10 T cell receptor beta chains reported below all come from one sample, sequenced in a study of blood T cell repertoires in COVID-19. Some clones are missing from TCRdb's copy, which holds only in-frame ones; the method was immunoSEQ multiplex PCR. The sample yields some 150,000 clones, under 85% seen once. Sequencing was done on a sample of peripheral blood. The receptors were sampled from a human donor in a cohort sampled during active COVID-19.

The rearrangement joins TRBV6-1 to TRBJ2-4; D is possibly TRBD2 (5 bases). Germline CDR1 reads MNHNS; CDR2 reads SASEGT. V lost 4 bases and J lost 3, with 19 bases in between. The CDR3 contains 17 residues. In DNA, the CDR3 is TGTGCCAGCAGTGCTGGGATCGGAGGTTATGGCAAAAACATTCAGTACTTC. Encoded protein: CASSAGIGGYGKNIQYF.

The J gene is TRBJ2-7, the V gene TRBV29-1; possibly TRBD1 for D (5 bases). Per germline, CDR1 SQVTM and CDR2 ANQGSEA. CDR3 size: 13 residues. Deletions cut 7 bases from V and 2 bases from J, with 15 bases between. The CDR3 sequence: CSALQETPYEQYF. CDR3 sequence (DNA): TGCAGCGCATTACAGGAGACCCCCTACGAGCAGTACTTC.

J is TRBJ2-3 and V is TRBV29-1, with 7 bases aligning to TRBD2. The CDR3 sequence is 14 residues long. The J segment lost 3 bases and the V segment lost 6 bases, leaving 9 bases of the junction unmatched. In germline, CDR1 is SQVTM, CDR2 ANQGSEA. The CDR3 protein is CSVPRLAATDTQYF. The CDR3 DNA is TGCAGCGTCCCCCGGCTAGCGGCAACAGATACGCAGTATTTT.

The chain is built from TRBV3-1 (or the pseudogene TRBV3-2) and TRBJ2-5, with 10 bases matching TRBD2. Germline values: CDR1 LGHDT, CDR2 YNNKEL (reference sequence). The CDR3 is made up of 20 amino acids. The V segment lost 2 bases and the J segment 3 bases; nucleotides outside the gene matches: 18. Here the CDR3 reads CASSQPPRFVAGGLEETQYF. The CDR3 DNA sequence: TGTGCCAGCAGCCAACCCCCGAGGTTCGTAGCGGGAGGTTTGGAAGAGACCCAGTACTTC.

As DNA, the CDR3 is TGTGCCAGCAGCTTGGAGGAGGGACCCTACAATGAGCAGTTCTTC. Translation gives CASSLEEGPYNEQFF. The chain joins TRBV5-5 to TRBJ2-1, with D perhaps matching TRBD2 (6 bases). Germline values: CDR1 SGHKS, CDR2 YYEKEE (reference sequence). V lost 0 bases, J lost 2 bases, and 9 bases lay in between. This CDR3 comprises 15 residues. Together with reference TRBV5-5 and TRBJ2-1, the CDR3 gives the full variable domain: DAGVTQSPTHLIKTRGQQVTLRCSPISGHKSVSWYQQVLGQGPQFIFQYYEKEERGRGNFPDRFSARQFPNYSSELNVNALLLGDSALYLCASSLEEGPYNEQFFGPGTRLTVL.

This clone was detected once. J is TRBJ1-2 and V is TRBV12-3 or TRBV12-4, with 7 bases matching TRBD1. CDR3 length: 13 residues. With V trimmed by 3 bases and J by 4 bases, 2 bases remained unmatched. The CDR3 bases are TGTGCCAGCAGTTTCGGGACAGCCTATGGCTACACCTTC. The encoded protein is CASSFGTAYGYTF.

J is TRBJ1-5 and V is TRBV7-2; D unclear. Deletions cut 4 bases from V and 0 bases from J, with 4 bases between. CDR3 size: 13 residues. Germline assignment: CDR1 SGHTA and CDR2 FQGNSA. The DNA for the CDR3 is TGTGCCAGCAGCTCTTATAGCAATCAGCCCCAGCATTTT. This sequence encodes CASSSYSNQPQHF.

This clone appeared a single time. This rearrangement joins TRBV7-2 to TRBJ2-2; 7 bases map to TRBD2. CDR1 is SGHTA, CDR2 FQGNSA, per germline. Trimming cost V 2 bases and J 3 bases; bases outside gene matches: 3. The CDR3 is made up of 15 amino acids. This CDR3 reads CASSLSAGDTGELFF. The CDR3 coding sequence is TGTGCCAGCAGCTTATCGGCGGGAGACACCGGGGAGCTGTTTTTT.

The V call is TRBV19, the J call TRBJ1-1; D unresolved. The CDR3 has 13 amino acids. V was cut by 2 bases and J by 0 bases, with 4 bases left in between. Germline CDR1 and CDR2: LNHDA and SQIVND (reference sequence). The CDR3 loop reads CASSITVNTEAFF. The CDR3 DNA is TGTGCCAGTAGTATAACTGTGAACACTGAAGCTTTCTTT.

The gene calls are TRBV6-2 or TRBV6-3 and TRBJ1-1; D unclear. Trimming cost V 6 bases and J 1 base, with 6 bases left between them. This CDR3 spans 12 amino acids. Germline V CDR1 and CDR2: MNHEY, SVGEGT. The CDR3, as DNA: TGTGCCAGCAGCGAGAGGAACACTGAAGCTTTCTTT. This sequence encodes CASSERNTEAFF.